This TCR beta chain was sequenced during a study of cytomegalovirus exposure and HLA in healthy donors. Study-level results: The only immune exposure information that was available was CMV serostatus. A later examination showed that TCR association rates differed by HLA locus, with DRB1 most and HLA-C fewest.

The PCR contained 60 Vbeta and 13 Jbeta primers. The repertoire was sequenced with immunoSEQ multiplex PCR; TCRdb's copy has only in-frame clones and lacks some. The sample records roughly 71,000 clones, around 70% being singletons. This CDR3 has 13 amino acids. The V gene's germline CDR1 is SEHNR and CDR2 FQNEAQ (reference sequence). V dropped 2 bases and J dropped 8 bases, with 12 bases sitting between them. Notes on this clone: The antigen remains undetermined.

The sample consisted of PBMCs. This chain uses TRBV7-9 with TRBJ1-2; D might be TRBD1 (6 bases). This TCR was sampled from a man in his forties in good health and CMV-seropositive. The chain's CDR3 is CASSLISGDGYTF. The CDR3 nucleotides are TGTGCCAGCAGCTTAATTTCAGGGGACGGCTACACCTTC.